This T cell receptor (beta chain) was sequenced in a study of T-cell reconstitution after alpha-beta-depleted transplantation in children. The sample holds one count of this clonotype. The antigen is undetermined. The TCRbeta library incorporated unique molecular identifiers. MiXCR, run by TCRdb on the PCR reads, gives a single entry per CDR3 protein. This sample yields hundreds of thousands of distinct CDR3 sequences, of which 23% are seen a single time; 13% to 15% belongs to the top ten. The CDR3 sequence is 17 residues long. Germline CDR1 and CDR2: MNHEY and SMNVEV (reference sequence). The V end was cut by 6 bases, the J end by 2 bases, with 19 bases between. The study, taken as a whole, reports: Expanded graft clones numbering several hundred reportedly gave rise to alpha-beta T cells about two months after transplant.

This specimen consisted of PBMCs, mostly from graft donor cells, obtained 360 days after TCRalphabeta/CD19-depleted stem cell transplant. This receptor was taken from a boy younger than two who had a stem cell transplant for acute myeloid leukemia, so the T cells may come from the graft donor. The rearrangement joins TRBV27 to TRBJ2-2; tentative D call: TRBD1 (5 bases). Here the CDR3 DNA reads TGTGCCAGCAGGCGTAGATGGGGCCAGGGAAACACCGGGGAGCTGTTTTTT. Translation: CASRRRWGQGNTGELFF.